This T cell receptor (beta chain) was captured by sequencing in a study of blood T cell dynamics during melanoma immunotherapy. Germline loops: CDR1 LNHDA, CDR2 SQIVND (reference sequence). The J segment lost 0 bases and the V segment lost 10 bases, leaving 8 bases of the junction unmatched. The CDR3 spans 16 residues. The assay was immunoSEQ multiplex PCR, and TCRdb's table has in-frame clones only and misses some. Of roughly 10,000 clones listed, approximately 90% are singletons. The time point here: week 3, after first cycle of checkpoint inhibitor. Blood was drawn before treatment and at week 3 after checkpoint blockade. Apart from two fast progressors, RECIST 1.1 response was judged 12 weeks post-infusion.

The sample was blood, taken from a patient treated with checkpoint blockade. The rearrangement joins TRBV19 to TRBJ2-6, with 8 bases lining up with TRBD2. This sequence originates from a human donor with melanoma. The CDR3 here is CATNRGGHSGANVLTF. CDR3 nucleotide sequence: TGTGCCACCAACCGGGGGGGGCACTCTGGGGCCAACGTCCTGACTTTC.